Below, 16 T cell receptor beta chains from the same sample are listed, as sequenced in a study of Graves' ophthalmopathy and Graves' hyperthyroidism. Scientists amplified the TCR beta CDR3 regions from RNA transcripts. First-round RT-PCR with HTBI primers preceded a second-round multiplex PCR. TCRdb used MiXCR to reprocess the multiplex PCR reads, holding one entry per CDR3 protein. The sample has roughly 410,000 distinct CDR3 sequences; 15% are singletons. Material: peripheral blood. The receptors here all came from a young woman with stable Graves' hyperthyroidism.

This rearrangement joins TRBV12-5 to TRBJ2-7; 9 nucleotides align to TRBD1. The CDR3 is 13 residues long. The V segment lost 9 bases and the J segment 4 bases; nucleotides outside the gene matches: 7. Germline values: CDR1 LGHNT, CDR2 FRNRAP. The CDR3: CASQPGQGYEQYF. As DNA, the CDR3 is TGTGCTAGCCAACCGGGACAGGGATACGAGCAGTACTTC.

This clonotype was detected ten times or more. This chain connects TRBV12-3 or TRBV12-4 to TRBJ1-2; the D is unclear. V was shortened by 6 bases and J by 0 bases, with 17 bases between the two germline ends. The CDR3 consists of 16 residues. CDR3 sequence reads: CASSSGYQAANYGYTF. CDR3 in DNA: TGTGCCAGCAGCTCGGGGTACCAGGCGGCTAACTATGGCTACACCTTC.

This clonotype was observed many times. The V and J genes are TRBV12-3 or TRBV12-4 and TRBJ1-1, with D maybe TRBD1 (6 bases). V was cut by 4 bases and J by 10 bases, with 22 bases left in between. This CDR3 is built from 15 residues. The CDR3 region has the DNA TGTGCCAGCAGTTGGGGGCAGGGAATTCCTTTCGGAGCTTTCTTT. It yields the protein CASSWGQGIPFGAFF.

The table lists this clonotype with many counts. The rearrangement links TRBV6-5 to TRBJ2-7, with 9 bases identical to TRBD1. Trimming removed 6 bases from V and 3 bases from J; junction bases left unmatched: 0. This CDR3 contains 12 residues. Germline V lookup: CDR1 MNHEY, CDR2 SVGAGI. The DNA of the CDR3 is TGTGCCAGCAGGACAGGGGGCTACGAGCAGTACTTC. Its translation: CASRTGGYEQYF.

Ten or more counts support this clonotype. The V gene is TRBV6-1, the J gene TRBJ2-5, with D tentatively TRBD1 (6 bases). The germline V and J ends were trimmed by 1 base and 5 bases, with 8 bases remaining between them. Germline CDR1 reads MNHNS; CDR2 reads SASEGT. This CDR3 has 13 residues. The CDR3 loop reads CASSEGGLETQYF. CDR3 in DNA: TGTGCCAGCAGTGAAGGGGGGCTCGAGACCCAGTACTTC.

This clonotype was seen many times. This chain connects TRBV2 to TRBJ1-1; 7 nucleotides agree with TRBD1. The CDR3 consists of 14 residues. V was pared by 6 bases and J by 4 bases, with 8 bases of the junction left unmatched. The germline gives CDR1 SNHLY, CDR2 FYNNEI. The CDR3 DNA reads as TGTGCCAGCAGGCCCGACAGGGACGGCACTGAAGCTTTCTTT. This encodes CASRPDRDGTEAFF.

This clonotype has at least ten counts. Here the CDR3 reads CASSRSGLSYEQYF. Written as DNA, the CDR3 is TGTGCCAGCAGTCGAAGCGGGTTGTCCTACGAGCAGTACTTC. This chain connects TRBV6-2 or TRBV6-3 to TRBJ2-7; TRBD2 is a possible D gene (6 bases). Germline lookup yields CDR1 MNHEY and CDR2 SVGEGT. The CDR3 contains 14 residues. V lost 5 bases and J lost 1, with 12 bases in between.

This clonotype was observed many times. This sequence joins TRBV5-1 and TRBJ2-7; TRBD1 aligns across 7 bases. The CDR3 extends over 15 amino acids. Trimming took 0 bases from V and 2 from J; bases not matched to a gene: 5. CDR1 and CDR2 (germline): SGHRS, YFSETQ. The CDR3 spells CASSLDGGQTYEQYF. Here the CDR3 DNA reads TGCGCCAGCAGCTTGGATGGGGGACAGACCTACGAGCAGTACTTC.

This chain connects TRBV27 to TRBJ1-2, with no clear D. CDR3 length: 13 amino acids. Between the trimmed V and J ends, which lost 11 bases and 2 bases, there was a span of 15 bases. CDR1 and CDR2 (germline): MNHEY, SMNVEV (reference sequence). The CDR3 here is CAHESAFNYGYTF. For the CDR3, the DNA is TGTGCCCATGAAAGTGCCTTCAACTATGGCTACACCTTC.

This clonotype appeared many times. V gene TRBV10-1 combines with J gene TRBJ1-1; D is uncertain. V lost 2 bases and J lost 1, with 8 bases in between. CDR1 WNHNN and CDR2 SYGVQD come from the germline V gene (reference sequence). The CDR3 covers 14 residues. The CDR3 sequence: CASSELGRNTEAFF. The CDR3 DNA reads TGCGCCAGCAGTGAGCTGGGGAGGAACACTGAAGCTTTCTTT.

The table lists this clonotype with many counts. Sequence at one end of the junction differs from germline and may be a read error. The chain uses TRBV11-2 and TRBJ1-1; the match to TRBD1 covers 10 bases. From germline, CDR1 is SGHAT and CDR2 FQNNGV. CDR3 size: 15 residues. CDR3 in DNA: TGTGCCAGCAGCATAGACAGGGGGCTGAGCACTGAAGCTTTCTTT. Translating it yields CASSIDRGLSTEAFF.

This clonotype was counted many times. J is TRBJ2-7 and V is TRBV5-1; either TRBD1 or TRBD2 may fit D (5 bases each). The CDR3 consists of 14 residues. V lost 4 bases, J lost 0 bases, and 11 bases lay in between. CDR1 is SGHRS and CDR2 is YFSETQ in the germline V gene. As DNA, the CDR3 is TGCGCCAGCAGCCGGGACGCTTCCTCCTACGAGCAGTACTTC. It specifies CASSRDASSYEQYF.

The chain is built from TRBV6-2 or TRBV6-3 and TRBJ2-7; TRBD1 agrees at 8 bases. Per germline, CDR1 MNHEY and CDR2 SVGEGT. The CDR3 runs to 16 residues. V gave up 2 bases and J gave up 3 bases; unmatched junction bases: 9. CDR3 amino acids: CASSYAGTGPVYEQYF. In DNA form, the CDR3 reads TGTGCCAGCAGTTACGCCGGGACAGGACCAGTCTACGAGCAGTACTTC.

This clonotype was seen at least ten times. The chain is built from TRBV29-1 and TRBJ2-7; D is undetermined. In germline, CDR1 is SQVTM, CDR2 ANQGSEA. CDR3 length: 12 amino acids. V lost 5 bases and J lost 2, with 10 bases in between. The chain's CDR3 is CSVRHGTYEQYF. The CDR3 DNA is TGCAGCGTTCGGCACGGCACCTACGAGCAGTACTTC.

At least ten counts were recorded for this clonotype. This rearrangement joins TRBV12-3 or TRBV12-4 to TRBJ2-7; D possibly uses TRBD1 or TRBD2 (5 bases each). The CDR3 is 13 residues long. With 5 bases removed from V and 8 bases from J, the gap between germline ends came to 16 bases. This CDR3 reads CASSLRDVEKQYF. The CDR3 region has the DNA TGTGCCAGCAGTCTTCGGGACGTTGAAAAGCAGTACTTC.

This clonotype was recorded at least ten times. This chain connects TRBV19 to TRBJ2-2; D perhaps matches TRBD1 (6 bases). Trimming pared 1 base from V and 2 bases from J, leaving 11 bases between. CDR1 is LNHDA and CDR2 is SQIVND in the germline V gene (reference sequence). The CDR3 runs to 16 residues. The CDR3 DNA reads TGTGCCAGTAGTATAGTAGGGACACTAAACACCGGGGAGCTGTTTTTT. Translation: CASSIVGTLNTGELFF.